Listed here is a single T cell receptor (beta chain). There are many counts of this clonotype. Its antigen remains unidentified. No much larger clonotype is one base removed from it; base qualities were not supplied. The entry originates in a study of glioma-infiltrating T cells listed by TCRdb under 2016. Looking at the study overall: TCR alpha- and beta-chain repertoires were sequenced from glioma tissue, non-neoplastic brain tissue and matched peripheral blood mononuclear cells. Each tissue-infiltrating repertoire was compared with the same patient's peripheral blood repertoire to measure divergence between tissue and blood T-cell populations. The paired cohort was made up of three low-grade glioma patients, several primary glioblastoma patients and three non-glioma patients who contributed non-neoplastic brain tissue. The research as a whole found: Tissue and blood shared very few CDR3 sequences, a result attributed to high CDR3 diversity and limited sampling. The group comparisons were based on small numbers of patients: three non-neoplastic, three low-grade glioma and fewer than ten glioblastoma patients. VJ-independent divergence between tissue and blood was found to be below expectation in non-neoplastic patients but above expectation in all gliomas, particularly low-grade gliomas.

From a lookup of the germline V gene, CDR1 and CDR2 are MGHRA and YSYEKL. V lost 3 bases and J lost 7 bases, and the count of bases not matched to a germline gene is 5. Reading from cysteine to phenylalanine, the CDR3 counts 14 amino acids. The read is trimmed to its CDR3 DNA, 42 bases read in frame from base 1. TCR alpha and beta CDR3 regions were amplified with the iRepertoire nested amplicon-rescue multiplex PCR (arm-PCR) platform from RNA. One-step reverse transcription and amplification used about 95-400 ng of tissue mRNA or PBMC total RNA as input. After bead purification, a secondary multiplex PCR added Illumina adapters, and libraries were gel-purified between 200 and 400 bp. Internal 6-nucleotide barcodes were carried by the libraries and were used for demultiplexing. Libraries were sequenced on an Illumina MiSeq with 2x220 or 2x250 nucleotide paired-end reads. The study's own analysis went as follows. Paired reads were merged with FLASH 1.2.11 and aligned to the GRCh37 human genome with BWA-MEM before extracting TRA and TRB reads. An IMGT-derived reference of cassette sequences and CDR3 motifs, with pseudogenes included, was used for V and J assignment. Reads were translated in three frames, and productive CDR3s were defined as those with a C...FGXG motif and no stop codons. Unique combinations of V-J cassette pair and CDR3 amino acid sequence were defined as clonotypes. Filtering of reads was based on Hamming distance, with the threshold set by the sequence error rate of each sample in mapped regions. TCRdb ran its own pipeline on the public reads, namely fastp trimming at Q25 and MiXCR clone calling, and kept in-frame beta chains. Each record represents a unique CDR3 protein, reported with the most common genes and DNA among its rows. TCRdb, not the authors, supplied the V and J calls. This sample gives some 99,000 distinct CDR3 sequences in total; 25% of them show up just once. Roughly 37% of the sample comes from the top ten.

This clonotype was obtained from a human donor with low-grade glioma or glioblastoma, undergoing nonglioma brain surgery, or in good health (not recorded which). The chain uses TRBV4-1 and TRBJ1-5; 8 bases in between match TRBD1. The sequenced sample was glioma tissue, nonneoplastic brain tissue, or PBMCs (not recorded which). The nucleotide sequence reads as follows: TGCGCCAGCAGCCAGGAACAGGGGGGACAGCCCCAGCATTTT. Its protein product is CASSQEQGGQPQHF.